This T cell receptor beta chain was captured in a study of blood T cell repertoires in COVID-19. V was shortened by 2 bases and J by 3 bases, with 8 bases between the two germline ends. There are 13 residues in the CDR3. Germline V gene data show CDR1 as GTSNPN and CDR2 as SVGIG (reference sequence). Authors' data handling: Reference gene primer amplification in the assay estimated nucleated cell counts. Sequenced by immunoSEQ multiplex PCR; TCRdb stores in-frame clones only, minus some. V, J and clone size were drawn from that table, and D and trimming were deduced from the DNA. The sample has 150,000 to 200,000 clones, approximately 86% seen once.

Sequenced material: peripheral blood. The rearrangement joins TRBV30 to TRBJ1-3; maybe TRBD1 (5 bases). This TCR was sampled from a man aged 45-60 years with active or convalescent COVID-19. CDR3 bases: TGTGCCTGGAGTAAGGGGTTTGGAAACACCATATATTTT. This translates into CAWSKGFGNTIYF. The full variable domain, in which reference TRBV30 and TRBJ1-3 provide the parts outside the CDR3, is SQTIHQWPATLVQPVGSPLSLECTVEGTSNPNLYWYRQAAGRGLQLLFYSVGIGQISSEVPQNLSASRPQDRQFILSSKKLLLSDSGFYLCAWSKGFGNTIYFGEGSWLTVV.